The T cell receptor (beta chain) under discussion was sequenced for a study of shared clonotypes between healthy human individuals. The method was immunoSEQ multiplex PCR; TCRdb's version includes in-frame clones alone and lacks a portion of them. The sample has under 2,000,000 clones, 85% to 95% seen once; the top ten hold 1.2%. The naive CD8 subset, CD45RO-negative cells positively selected for CCR7, excluded terminally differentiated effector memory CD45RA+ cells. Per germline, CDR1 SQVTM and CDR2 ANQGSEA. The CDR3 contains 18 residues. Trimming shortened V by 1 base and J by 3 bases, and 25 bases separated the two germline ends.

The sample comprised naive CD8+ T cells sorted from blood. The clonotype was recovered from a man aged 18 to 30 in good health. V is TRBV29-1 and J is TRBJ2-7; possible D gene TRBD2, 6 bases. CDR3 sequence reads: CSVEASPENSGLSYEQYF. The CDR3, as DNA: TGCAGCGTTGAAGCGAGCCCAGAGAATAGCGGATTGAGCTACGAGCAGTACTTC.